This T cell receptor beta chain was documented in a study of neurological immune-mediated disorders. Whole-study findings and limits: The absence of shared CDR3 amino acid sequences among expanded clones across subjects suggests private repertoires in all groups.

On this clonotype itself: Its antigen is as yet unknown.

This CDR3 is 14 amino acids long. V was clipped by 1 base and J by 0 bases, with 7 bases between them. TCRdb called the 5' RACE reads again in MiXCR, with one record for every CDR3 protein. Among approximately 30,000 distinct CDR3 sequences listed, around a fifth were seen once. PBMCs numbering 2 million and stored at -80 C yielded the unsorted libraries. The origin of this receptor is an older woman in good health. The V gene is TRBV12-3 or TRBV12-4, the J gene TRBJ2-7; D not certain. Sequenced input: PBMCs. CDR3 residues: CASSLDRISYEQYF. DNA for the CDR3: TGTGCCAGCAGTTTAGACCGGATCTCCTACGAGCAGTACTTC.